A single sample is the source of the 32 T cell receptor beta chains below, sequenced in a study of T cell responses to AZD1222 COVID-19 vaccine. Sequencing was performed with immunoSEQ multiplex PCR; in TCRdb, only in-frame clones are kept and a portion is missing. The table has over 150,000 clones, 80% to 90% seen once. The sample in question was peripheral blood, obtained on day 0 of AZD1222 vaccination. Every receptor here comes from an adult in good health.

The chain uses TRBV3-1 (or the pseudogene TRBV3-2) and TRBJ2-1; 8 bases fit TRBD2. Germline V gene data show CDR1 as LGHDT and CDR2 as YNNKEL (reference sequence). V was pared by 0 bases and J by 8 bases, with 9 bases of the junction left unmatched. CDR3 size: 16 residues. Here the CDR3 DNA reads TGTGCCAGCAGCCAAGACGGGCGGGGGGCCCTTTATGAGCAGTTCTTC. Residues: CASSQDGRGALYEQFF.

The chain is built from TRBV7-9 and TRBJ2-1; TRBD2 matches at 9 bases. CDR1 SEHNR and CDR2 FQNEAQ come from the germline V gene (reference sequence). V shed 1 base, J shed 8 bases, and the junction held 9 bases outside the gene matches. This CDR3 is built from 16 residues. The CDR3 coding sequence is TGTGCCAGCAGCTTAGGGCGGGGGGGCCCCAGCTATGAGCAGTTCTTC. It encodes CASSLGRGGPSYEQFF.

This chain connects TRBV5-1 to TRBJ1-2; D possibly corresponds to TRBD1 (6 bases). V dropped 0 bases and J dropped 7 bases, with 10 bases sitting between them. The V gene's germline CDR1 is SGHRS and CDR2 YFSETQ. The CDR3 consists of 13 residues. The CDR3 sequence: CASSLVGGAGYTF. In DNA, the CDR3 is TGCGCCAGCAGCTTGGTTGGGGGGGCTGGCTACACCTTC. Filled out from reference TRBV5-1 and TRBJ1-2, the complete variable domain reads KAGVTQTPRYLIKTRGQQVTLSCSPISGHRSVSWYQQTPGQGLQFLFEYFSETQRNKGNFPGRFSGRQFSNSRSEMNVSTLELGDSALYLCASSLVGGAGYTFGSGTRLTVV.

The chain carries TRBV7-9 and TRBJ2-2; D might be TRBD1 (6 bases). The CDR3 loop spans 14 amino acids. Per the germline V gene, CDR1 is SEHNR and CDR2 is FQNEAQ (reference sequence). Trimming stripped 7 bases from V and 5 bases from J, with 14 bases between. DNA for the CDR3: TGTGCCAGCAAAAGACAGGTCCAAACCGGGGAGCTGTTTTTT. It specifies CASKRQVQTGELFF.

The chain joins TRBV2 to TRBJ1-5; 12 bases are a match to TRBD1. There are 15 residues in the CDR3. CDR1 and CDR2 (germline): SNHLY, FYNNEI. Trimming at V came to 7 bases and at J to 4 bases, leaving 5 bases not matched to a gene. The CDR3 DNA reads as TGTGCCAGCACCAGGGACAGGGGGCGAAATCAGCCCCAGCATTTT. Its protein is CASTRDRGRNQPQHF.

The rearrangement uses TRBV10-2 and TRBJ2-1; D is unclear. The CDR3 spans 17 residues. CDR1 is WSHSY, CDR2 SAAADI, per germline. Trimming left V 2 bases short and J 3 bases short, with 17 bases between. The CDR3, as DNA: TGCGCCAGCAGTGAGACGTTCGTAGGTTGGCACTACAATGAGCAGTTCTTC. Residues: CASSETFVGWHYNEQFF.

The chain links TRBV6-6 to TRBJ2-2, with 10 bases lining up with TRBD1. With V trimmed by 6 bases and J by 4 bases, 5 bases remained unmatched. The CDR3 spans 15 residues. CDR1 is MNHNY and CDR2 is SVGAGI in the germline V gene (reference sequence). DNA of the CDR3: TGTGCCAGCAGGTGGGGACAGGGGTTCACCGGGGAGCTGTTTTTT. It specifies CASRWGQGFTGELFF.

The chain is built from TRBV5-1 and TRBJ2-7; TRBD2 is a possible D gene (7 bases). Trimming removed 1 base at V and 3 bases at J, with 14 bases between. The CDR3 covers 15 residues. Germline assignment: CDR1 SGHRS and CDR2 YFSETQ. The CDR3 is CASSLIQGGGYEQYF. CDR3 sequence (DNA): TGCGCCAGCAGCTTGATACAGGGCGGGGGCTACGAGCAGTACTTC.

The CDR3 nucleotides read TGTGCCAGTAGTATAATGGGTAATGCGCTCCAGCATTTT. Residues: CASSIMGNALQHF. The chain recombines TRBV19 with TRBJ1-5; D gene ambiguous. Germline lookup yields CDR1 LNHDA and CDR2 SQIVND (reference sequence). With 2 bases removed from V and 12 bases from J, the gap between germline ends came to 14 bases. The CDR3 is 13 residues long.

The V gene is TRBV9, the J gene TRBJ1-1; TRBD1 agrees at 12 bases. V gave up 4 bases and J gave up 3 bases; unmatched junction bases: 7. CDR3 length: 16 residues. Germline-derived CDR1 and CDR2 are SGDLS and YYNGEE. The CDR3 spells CASSLGTGGAHTEAFF. The CDR3 DNA follows: TGTGCCAGCAGCCTGGGGACAGGGGGCGCCCACACTGAAGCTTTCTTT.

The chain has TRBV20-1 and TRBJ2-4, with D unresolved. Germline V CDR1 and CDR2: DFQATT, SNEGSKA (reference sequence). Trimming pared 3 bases from V and 0 bases from J, leaving 12 bases between. The CDR3 sequence is 15 residues long. The CDR3 nucleotides are TGCAGTGCTAGTGATGTGGACGCAGCCAAAAACATTCAGTACTTC. As protein: CSASDVDAAKNIQYF.

This clone was detected only once. CDR3 sequence reads: CASSFGGPTQETQYF. In DNA form, the CDR3 reads TGTGCCAGCAGTTTTGGAGGGCCCACCCAAGAGACCCAGTACTTC. V and J are TRBV28 and TRBJ2-5; the D gene is possibly TRBD2 (6 bases). Trimming left V 3 bases short and J 1 base short, with 12 bases between. Germline CDR1 is MDHEN and CDR2 is SYDVKM. The CDR3 runs to 15 residues.

This chain joins TRBV7-2 and TRBJ1-2; 8 nucleotides line up with TRBD1. The CDR3 runs 13 residues. Germline V lookup: CDR1 SGHTA, CDR2 FQGNSA. J lost 6 bases, V lost 3 bases, and 3 bases had no gene match. The CDR3 nucleotides are TGTGCCAGCAGCTTGAGACAGGGGCATGGCTACACCTTC. This codes for CASSLRQGHGYTF.

The chain carries TRBV6-5 and TRBJ1-2; 9 positions match TRBD1. CDR3 length equals 14 residues. Looked up from germline, CDR1 is MNHEY and CDR2 is SVGAGI. V was pared by 0 bases and J by 7 bases, with 3 bases of the junction left unmatched. CDR3 loop: CASSYSPGQGGYTF. The DNA of the CDR3 is TGTGCCAGCAGTTACTCCCCGGGACAGGGTGGCTACACCTTC.

The chain has TRBV2 and TRBJ2-7, with 9 bases matching TRBD1. This CDR3 region has 16 residues. The germline V gene has CDR1 SNHLY and CDR2 FYNNEI. Germline trimming cut 6 bases from V and 4 bases from J; bases unmatched to any gene: 13. The CDR3 DNA is TGTGCCAGCAGACCGACCGGGACAGGGATTGGGTACGAGCAGTACTTC. Amino acids: CASRPTGTGIGYEQYF.

J is TRBJ2-3 and V is TRBV19; TRBD2 matches at 8 bases. The CDR3 loop spans 13 amino acids. Per germline, CDR1 LNHDA and CDR2 SQIVND (reference sequence). CDR3: CASRRGGSDTQYF. The CDR3 bases are TGTGCTAGTCGCCGGGGGGGCTCAGATACGCAGTATTTT.

This chain uses TRBV7-3 with TRBJ1-1; D uncertain. CDR3 length equals 13 residues. Germline CDR1 and CDR2: SGHTA and FQGTGA. V was shortened by 3 bases and J by 3 bases, with 8 bases between the two germline ends. The CDR3 region is CASSFSRDTEAFF. CDR3 coding DNA: TGTGCCAGCAGCTTCTCCCGGGACACTGAAGCTTTCTTT.

The gene calls are TRBV7-2 and TRBJ1-5, with D uncertain. The V end was cut by 5 bases, the J end by 3 bases, with 5 bases between. Germline V lookup: CDR1 SGHTA, CDR2 FQGNSA. The CDR3 has 12 amino acids. CDR3 loop: CASSPANQPQHF. The CDR3 DNA reads TGTGCCAGCAGCCCGGCCAATCAGCCCCAGCATTTT. Together with reference TRBV7-2 and TRBJ1-5, the CDR3 gives the full variable domain: GAGVSQSPSNKVTEKGKDVELRCDPISGHTALYWYRQSLGQGLEFLIYFQGNSAPDKSGLPSDRFSAERTGGSVSTLTIQRTQQEDSAVYLCASSPANQPQHFGDGTRLSIL.

The chain uses TRBV2 and TRBJ1-5; tentative D call: TRBD1 (5 bases). CDR1 and CDR2 (germline): SNHLY, FYNNEI. V dropped 5 bases and J dropped 4 bases, with 9 bases sitting between them. The length of the CDR3 is 13 residues. The CDR3, as DNA: TGTGCCAGCAGTAAGGGGAGAAATCAGCCCCAGCATTTT. It specifies CASSKGRNQPQHF.

The V call is TRBV11-3, the J call TRBJ1-3; D remains unclear. The CDR3 is 15 residues long. Trimming shortened V by 5 bases and J by 1 base, and 12 bases separated the two germline ends. Germline lookup yields CDR1 SGHNT and CDR2 YENEEA. The CDR3 sequence is CASSQDGVSGNTIYF. DNA of the CDR3: TGTGCCAGCAGCCAGGACGGGGTGTCTGGAAACACCATATATTTT.

The V and J genes are TRBV6-2 or TRBV6-3 and TRBJ2-3; either TRBD1 or TRBD2 may supply D (6 bases each). V gave up 2 bases and J gave up 0 bases, with 12 bases separating them. The CDR3 runs 16 residues. Germline values: CDR1 MNHEY, CDR2 SVGEGT. In DNA form, the CDR3 reads TGTGCCAGCAGTTACGAAGGGGGGCTGAGCACAGATACGCAGTATTTT. It codes for CASSYEGGLSTDTQYF.

This clone was detected only a few times. The sample holds other DNA sequences that translate to the same CDR3. V and J are TRBV2 and TRBJ1-3; TRBD1 is a possible D gene (5 bases). Germline V CDR1 and CDR2: SNHLY, FYNNEI. The CDR3 runs 15 residues. Trimming removed 1 base at V and 0 bases at J, with 7 bases between. CDR3 loop: CASSEGGFSGNTIYF. CDR3 nucleotide sequence: TGTGCCAGCAGTGAAGGGGGCTTCTCTGGAAACACCATATATTTT.

The genes are TRBV5-1 and TRBJ1-2; D not resolved. Germline values: CDR1 SGHRS, CDR2 YFSETQ. The CDR3 consists of 17 residues. V lost 1 base and J 0 bases, leaving 16 bases between the germline ends. The CDR3 reads CASSLPDVRSANYGYTF. In DNA, the CDR3 is TGCGCCAGCAGCTTGCCGGACGTGAGGAGCGCTAACTATGGCTACACCTTC. The whole variable domain, remainder taken from reference TRBV5-1 and TRBJ1-2, is KAGVTQTPRYLIKTRGQQVTLSCSPISGHRSVSWYQQTPGQGLQFLFEYFSETQRNKGNFPGRFSGRQFSNSRSEMNVSTLELGDSALYLCASSLPDVRSANYGYTFGSGTRLTVV.

The gene calls are TRBV19 and TRBJ1-2; D remains unclear. This CDR3 spans 12 amino acids. Germline V gene sequence: CDR1 LNHDA, CDR2 SQIVND (reference sequence). V was pared by 7 bases and J by 2 bases, with 8 bases between. This CDR3 reads CASTGDNYGYTF. As DNA, the CDR3 is TGTGCCAGTACAGGCGACAACTATGGCTACACCTTC.

The CDR3 bases are TGTGCCTGGAGTGGGGTTGGGACAGGGGGTGGCTACACCTTC. Amino acid sequence: CAWSGVGTGGGYTF. The chain uses TRBV30 and TRBJ1-2, with TRBD1 matching over 11 bases. This CDR3 region has 14 residues. Germline-derived CDR1 and CDR2 are GTSNPN and SVGIG (reference sequence). Unmatched junction bases numbered 5, after V lost 1 base and J lost 7 bases.

The chain uses TRBV4-3 and TRBJ1-2, with no clear D. Between the trimmed V and J ends, which lost 0 bases and 8 bases, there was a span of 10 bases. Germline V gives CDR1 LGHNA, CDR2 YSLEER. CDR3 length equals 13 residues. The CDR3 DNA reads TGCGCCAGCAGCCAAGATGGGGTATTCGGCTACACCTTC. Amino acids: CASSQDGVFGYTF.

The chain links TRBV10-1 to TRBJ2-2, with a tentative D call TRBD1 (6 bases). Per germline, CDR1 WNHNN and CDR2 SYGVQD (reference sequence). V lost 3 bases and J lost 2, with 10 bases in between. The CDR3 is made up of 15 amino acids. The CDR3 loop reads CASSDPGHNTGELFF. CDR3 DNA: TGCGCCAGCAGTGATCCGGGACATAACACCGGGGAGCTGTTTTTT.

This clone has just a few counts. V is TRBV5-4 and J is TRBJ2-2, with TRBD2 matching 9 bases. This CDR3 spans 18 amino acids. Germline V gene data show CDR1 as SGHNT and CDR2 as YYREEE (reference sequence). V shed 3 bases and J 6 bases; nucleotides not matched to a gene: 15. This CDR3 reads CASSSGGSGGQGAGELFF. CDR3 nucleotides: TGTGCCAGCAGCTCCGGTGGTAGCGGGGGCCAGGGGGCCGGGGAGCTGTTTTTT.

V and J are TRBV7-8 and TRBJ1-2, with D tentatively TRBD1 (6 bases). The ends were cut back, 5 bases at V and 5 bases at J, with 18 bases in the middle. The V gene's germline CDR1 is SGHVS and CDR2 FQNEAQ. The CDR3 has 15 amino acids. CDR3 coding DNA: TGTGCCAGCAGCCCCTGGACAGTTGGAGAGTATGGCTACACCTTC. It yields the protein CASSPWTVGEYGYTF. The full variable domain, rest sourced from reference TRBV7-8 and TRBJ1-2, is GAGVSQSPRYKVAKRGQDVALRCDPISGHVSLFWYQQALGQGPEFLTYFQNEAQLDKSGLPSDRFFAERPEGSVSTLKIQRTQQEDSAVYLCASSPWTVGEYGYTFGSGTRLTVV.

The J gene is TRBJ1-5, the V gene TRBV19; D not resolved. Germline V gene data show CDR1 as LNHDA and CDR2 as SQIVND (reference sequence). Trimming removed 7 bases from V and 5 bases from J, with 12 bases in between. The CDR3 loop spans 13 amino acids. The CDR3 DNA is TGTGCCAGTACCCGTCCTGAGGATCAGCCCCAGCATTTT. This sequence encodes CASTRPEDQPQHF.

This clone came up a few times. The rearrangement uses TRBV3-1 (or the pseudogene TRBV3-2) and TRBJ1-3; D remains ambiguous. Germline V gene lookup returns CDR1 LGHDT and CDR2 YNNKEL (reference sequence). The V end lost 0 bases, the J end lost 0 bases, and 6 bases lay between the germline ends. This CDR3 has 15 residues. The CDR3 sequence: CASSQDIISGNTIYF. In nucleotides, the CDR3 is TGTGCCAGCAGCCAAGATATCATCTCTGGAAACACCATATATTTT.

The V call is TRBV6-6, the J call TRBJ2-7; 10 bases are shared with TRBD2. V gave up 2 bases and J gave up 0 bases; unmatched junction bases: 4. This CDR3 region has 16 residues. Germline CDR1 MNHNY, CDR2 SVGAGI (reference sequence). CDR3 protein: CASSYGLAGASYEQYF. The CDR3 nucleotides are TGTGCCAGCAGTTACGGGCTAGCGGGGGCCTCCTACGAGCAGTACTTC.